This T cell receptor (beta chain) was retrieved from a study of blood T cell repertoires in COVID-19. Study information: PBMCs, B-cell-depleted T cells, or T cells provided the cDNA or gDNA that made up the material.

Sequencing used immunoSEQ multiplex PCR; TCRdb keeps in-frame clones, though not all of them. The sample shows 100,000 to 150,000 clones, over 75% of them seen only once. Trimming removed 5 bases at V and 6 bases at J, with 10 bases between. The germline gives CDR1 SGHVS, CDR2 FQNEAQ. The CDR3 spans 13 residues. Source material: peripheral blood. The rearrangement uses TRBV7-8 and TRBJ2-2, with D possibly matching TRBD1 (6 bases). The receptor comes from a woman of 80 years or more with acute or convalescent COVID-19. For the CDR3, the DNA is TGTGCCAGCAGCACAGGGAATCCCGGGGAGCTGTTTTTT. This codes for CASSTGNPGELFF.